This note documents a single T cell receptor beta chain sequence. Its specificity is unknown. Germline loops: CDR1 SNHLY, CDR2 FYNNEI. V trimming: 7 bases; J trimming: 5 bases; junction bases outside the gene matches: 20. This CDR3 contains 18 residues. The entry originates in a study of CD8 T cells in Susac syndrome. The study's findings and limits: The study conceded that its TCR sequencing and HLA analysis involved relatively few individuals.

Negative magnetic isolation gave CD8+ and CD4+ cells; FACS enriched CD8+ TEMRA. The authors reverse transcribed roughly 0.5 to 1 ug RNA with random hexamers. The immunoSEQ assay covered 54 Vbeta and 13 Jbeta segments for CDR3. In TCRdb, the immunoSEQ multiplex PCR reads were re-called with MiXCR into one record per CDR3 protein. The sample comprises roughly 400,000 distinct CDR3 sequences, around 85% of which are singletons, and roughly 0.1% rests with the top ten. Sequencing was carried out using CD8+ T cells from PBMCs. The origin of this receptor is a human donor with multiple sclerosis. The chain uses TRBV2 and TRBJ2-3; 8 nucleotides match TRBD2. For the CDR3, the DNA is TGTGCCAGCACACTCGAGATGTCCTTCGCGGGAGGTAGAGATACGCAGTATTTT. This codes for CASTLEMSFAGGRDTQYF. Based on the CDR3 plus reference TRBV2 and TRBJ2-3, the full variable domain is EPEVTQTPSHQVTQMGQEVILRCVPISNHLYFYWYRQILGQKVEFLVSFYNNEISEKSEIFDDQFSVERPDGSNFTLKIRSTKLEDSAMYFCASTLEMSFAGGRDTQYFGPGTRLTVL.